These T cell receptor beta chains were read from a single sample in a study of control samples from healthy donors and cancer patients. Produced via immunoSEQ multiplex PCR; TCRdb's table is partial and in-frame only. The profile shows some 44,000 clones, 60% to 80% of them singletons. The sequencing sample was made of formalin-fixed, paraffin-embedded tissue. The receptors come from a male donor with melanoma. Both conserved end residues are part of each CDR3. A D gene is named only where the DNA matches it firmly. Expanded clones get a size class; other rows say once, few or many, or leave the size out.

V gene: TRBV5-5; J gene: TRBJ2-5; D gene: NA; clone size: NA; CDR3 DNA: TGTGCCAGCAGCGAAAAACAGGGATATGGGGAGACCCAGTACTTC; CDR3 protein: CASSEKQGYGETQYF
V gene: TRBV9; J gene: TRBJ1-2; D gene: NA; clone size: NA; CDR3 DNA: TGTGCCAGCAGCGTAGATTCCAAGTCCTATGGCTACACCTTC; CDR3 protein: CASSVDSKSYGYTF
V gene: TRBV11-3; J gene: TRBJ2-2; D gene: NA; clone size: NA; CDR3 DNA: TGTGCCAGCAGCTCCGGACAGCCGACGAACACCGGGGAGCTGTTTTTT; CDR3 protein: CASSSGQPTNTGELFF
V gene: TRBV27; J gene: TRBJ2-7; D gene: TRBD1; clone size: NA; CDR3 DNA: TGTGCCAGCAGTTTTGGGGACAGTTCCTACGAGCAGTACTTC; CDR3 protein: CASSFGDSSYEQYF
V gene: TRBV28; J gene: TRBJ2-1; D gene: NA; clone size: large; CDR3 DNA: TGTGCCAGCAGTTTATTCGGGGGCCCGAACAACAATGAGCAGTTCTTC; CDR3 protein: CASSLFGGPNNNEQFF
V gene: TRBV3-1/TRBV3-2; J gene: TRBJ2-6; D gene: NA; clone size: NA; CDR3 DNA: TGTGCCAGCCGCCGTGAGTACGGGGCCAACGTCCTGACTTTC; CDR3 protein: CASRREYGANVLTF
V gene: TRBV4-2; J gene: TRBJ1-3; D gene: NA; clone size: NA; CDR3 DNA: TGTGCCAGCAGCCAAGAGGGCGTCAGGGGCGCGGGAAACACCATATATTTT; CDR3 protein: CASSQEGVRGAGNTIYF
V gene: TRBV30; J gene: TRBJ1-3; D gene: NA; clone size: few; CDR3 DNA: TGTGCCTGGATGGACAGCGGAAACACCATATATTTT; CDR3 protein: CAWMDSGNTIYF
V gene: TRBV21-1; J gene: TRBJ2-7; D gene: NA; clone size: few; CDR3 DNA: TGTGCCAGCAGCAGCCGAACCCGGACTAGCGGAGGCTCCTACGAGCAGTACTTC; CDR3 protein: CASSSRTRTSGGSYEQYF
V gene: TRBV5-6; J gene: TRBJ1-1; D gene: NA; clone size: NA; CDR3 DNA: TGTGCCAGCAGCTTGGTTAGGGGGAAGGGGAACACTGAAGCTTTCTTT; CDR3 protein: CASSLVRGKGNTEAFF
V gene: TRBV18; J gene: TRBJ1-1; D gene: NA; clone size: NA; CDR3 DNA: TGTGCCAGCTCACCACGGACCGTGAACACTGAAGCTTTCTTT; CDR3 protein: CASSPRTVNTEAFF
V gene: TRBV28; J gene: TRBJ2-7; D gene: NA; clone size: NA; CDR3 DNA: TGTGCCAGCCTGACTAGAACGTCCGAGCAGTACTTC; CDR3 protein: CASLTRTSEQYF
V gene: TRBV7-9; J gene: TRBJ1-1; D gene: NA; clone size: NA; CDR3 DNA: TGTGCCACAACGGGGGCCCCCGGGGGCACTGAAGCTTTCTTT; CDR3 protein: CATTGAPGGTEAFF
V gene: TRBV10-3; J gene: TRBJ2-1; D gene: TRBD1; clone size: few; CDR3 DNA: TGTGCCATCAGTAGCTCCGGGACAGCCCACAATGAGCAGTTCTTC; CDR3 protein: CAISSSGTAHNEQFF
V gene: TRBV2; J gene: TRBJ2-1; D gene: TRBD1; clone size: few; CDR3 DNA: TGTGCCAGCAGTACCGGACAGGGACCGAATGAGCAGTTCTTC; CDR3 protein: CASSTGQGPNEQFF
V gene: TRBV20-1; J gene: TRBJ1-4; D gene: NA; clone size: NA; CDR3 DNA: TGCAGTGCTAAGGGGGGAGGGAAACTGTTTTTT; CDR3 protein: CSAKGGGKLFF
V gene: TRBV29-1; J gene: TRBJ1-2; D gene: NA; clone size: NA; CDR3 DNA: TGCAGCGTGTTAGGGCAGGGTAATGGCTACATCTTC; CDR3 protein: CSVLGQGNGYIF
V gene: TRBV3-1/TRBV3-2; J gene: TRBJ1-6; D gene: NA; clone size: few; CDR3 DNA: TGTGCCAGCAGCCAAGACAGGGACTGGGTCTCACCCCTCCACTTT; CDR3 protein: CASSQDRDWVSPLHF
V gene: TRBV18; J gene: TRBJ2-1; D gene: NA; clone size: NA; CDR3 DNA: TGTGCCAGCCTAGAGGGGAGCTCGAGACACAATGAGCAGTTCTTC; CDR3 protein: CASLEGSSRHNEQFF
V gene: TRBV19; J gene: TRBJ2-1; D gene: NA; clone size: NA; CDR3 DNA: TGTGCCAGTAGTAATTTCGGGAGAGACAATGAGCAGTTCTTC; CDR3 protein: CASSNFGRDNEQFF
V gene: TRBV6-6; J gene: TRBJ2-7; D gene: NA; clone size: once; CDR3 DNA: TGTGCCAGCAGCACCTCTACAGGGATTAGCTCCTACGAGCAGTACTTC; CDR3 protein: CASSTSTGISSYEQYF
V gene: TRBV5-3; J gene: TRBJ1-5; D gene: NA; clone size: NA; CDR3 DNA: TGTGCCAGAAGCTTAGGCAGGGCCATTTGTCAATATAGCAATCAGCCCCAGCATTTT; CDR3 protein: CARSLGRAICQYSNQPQHF